Listed here are 31 T cell receptor beta chains from one sample, sequenced in a study of T cell responses to AZD1222 COVID-19 vaccine. The data were produced by immunoSEQ multiplex PCR, yet TCRdb's version contains in-frame clones alone and is incomplete. The repertoire includes 90,000 to 140,000 clones, roughly 88% of them detected once, and around 2.5% sits in the top ten. Material: peripheral blood, obtained on day 0 of AZD1222 vaccination. The receptors were sampled from an adult in good health.

The chain is built from TRBV11-2 and TRBJ1-6; TRBD1 agrees at 7 bases. After removal of 1 base from V and 9 bases from J, the junction contained 3 bases not matched to a gene. Germline CDR1 reads SGHAT; CDR2 reads FQNNGV. The CDR3 is 14 residues long. The CDR3 DNA reads as TGTGCCAGCAGCTTAGGACAGGGTCGTTCACCCCTCCACTTT. Amino acid sequence: CASSLGQGRSPLHF.

The chain joins TRBV5-4 to TRBJ1-2, with 9 bases lining up with TRBD1. V lost 4 bases to trimming and J lost 4 bases; unmatched junction nucleotides: 5. Germline loops: CDR1 SGHNT, CDR2 YYREEE (reference sequence). This CDR3 has 14 residues. Written as DNA, the CDR3 is TGTGCCAGCAGCACGGGGACAGGGCCCTATGGCTACACCTTC. Amino acids: CASSTGTGPYGYTF. Combining the CDR3 with reference TRBV5-4 and TRBJ1-2 gives the whole variable domain ETGVTQSPTHLIKTRGQQVTLRCSSQSGHNTVSWYQQALGQGPQFIFQYYREEENGRGNFPPRFSGLQFPNYSSELNVNALELDDSALYLCASSTGTGPYGYTFGSGTRLTVV.

This rearrangement joins TRBV5-6 to TRBJ1-2, with TRBD1 identical over 11 bases. The CDR3 extends over 16 amino acids. V shed 5 bases, J shed 5 bases, and the junction held 11 bases outside the gene matches. Germline lookup yields CDR1 SGHDT and CDR2 YYEEEE. The CDR3 sequence is CASSLQEDRGLYGYTF. CDR3 in DNA: TGTGCCAGCAGTCTTCAGGAGGACAGGGGGCTTTATGGCTACACCTTC.

V is TRBV19 and J is TRBJ2-7, with TRBD2 matching over 11 bases. Unmatched junction bases numbered 3, after V lost 4 bases and J lost 4 bases. Germline-derived CDR1 and CDR2 are LNHDA and SQIVND (reference sequence). The CDR3 extends over 14 amino acids. CDR3 loop: CASSTTSGSYEQYF. The DNA of the CDR3 is TGTGCCAGTAGTACTACTAGCGGGAGTTACGAGCAGTACTTC. The full variable domain, rest sourced from reference TRBV19 and TRBJ2-7, is DGGITQSPKYLFRKEGQNVTLSCEQNLNHDAMYWYRQDPGQGLRLIYYSQIVNDFQKGDIAEGYSVSREKKESFPLTVTSAQKNPTAFYLCASSTTSGSYEQYFGPGTRLTVT.

J is TRBJ2-7 and V is TRBV12-3 or TRBV12-4; D call uncertain. The V end was cut by 2 bases, the J end by 12 bases, with 17 bases between. This CDR3 has 13 amino acids. The CDR3 sequence: CASSLSPLRVLYF. In nucleotides, the CDR3 is TGTGCCAGCAGTTTAAGCCCTCTCCGGGTTCTGTACTTC.

The chain joins TRBV7-2 to TRBJ2-7; possibly TRBD1 or TRBD2 for D (5 bases each). In germline, CDR1 is SGHTA, CDR2 FQGNSA. V dropped 4 bases and J dropped 5 bases, with 15 bases sitting between them. This CDR3 comprises 14 residues. CDR3 coding DNA: TGTGCCAGCAGCTCATCGGCCGGGACGGACGAGCAGTACTTC. Amino acid sequence: CASSSSAGTDEQYF.

The J gene is TRBJ1-1, the V gene TRBV7-3; 9 positions match TRBD1. Germline CDR1 is SGHTA and CDR2 is FQGTGA. CDR3 length: 15 amino acids. V lost 5 bases, J lost 3 bases, and 7 bases stayed unmatched. The CDR3 is CASSQGTGSYTEAFF. CDR3 sequence (DNA): TGTGCCAGCAGCCAGGGGACAGGGTCCTACACTGAAGCTTTCTTT.

The V call is TRBV6-5, the J call TRBJ2-2; D gene unclear. Trimming left V 6 bases short and J 8 bases short, with 4 bases between. CDR1 and CDR2 from the germline V gene are MNHEY and SVGAGI. The CDR3 covers 10 residues. The CDR3, as DNA: TGTGCCAGCAGGGAGGGGGAGCTGTTTTTT. It codes for CASREGELFF.

J is TRBJ1-3 and V is TRBV4-3; D is undetermined. The V end lost 0 bases, the J end lost 0 bases, and 9 bases lay between the germline ends. The CDR3 runs 16 residues. Per the germline V gene, CDR1 is LGHNA and CDR2 is YSLEER. CDR3 in DNA: TGCGCCAGCAGCCAAGATCGAACGGTCTCTGGAAACACCATATATTTT. Protein sequence: CASSQDRTVSGNTIYF.

The chain's CDR3 is CASSPGVNTEAFF. For the CDR3, the DNA is TGTGCCAGCTCACCAGGGGTGAACACTGAAGCTTTCTTT. The chain links TRBV18 to TRBJ1-1; D is ambiguous. Between the trimmed V and J ends, which lost 2 bases and 0 bases, there was a span of 4 bases. Germline loops: CDR1 KGHSH, CDR2 LQKENI. CDR3 length equals 13 residues.

The V call is TRBV4-1, the J call TRBJ2-7; D perhaps matches TRBD2 (7 bases). Trimming removed 1 base from V and 5 bases from J, with 12 bases in between. CDR3 length equals 14 residues. Germline CDR1 reads MGHRA; CDR2 reads YSYEKL. The CDR3 region has the DNA TGCGCCAGCAGCCAAGTCGGCGGGGGCCACGAGCAGTACTTC. Its protein product is CASSQVGGGHEQYF.

The chain recombines TRBV4-1 with TRBJ1-5, with D hard to call. Germline values: CDR1 MGHRA, CDR2 YSYEKL. The CDR3 totals 16 residues. V was shortened by 4 bases and J by 2 bases, with 15 bases between the two germline ends. CDR3 sequence reads: CASSLSPARGNQPQHF. As DNA, the CDR3 is TGCGCCAGCAGCCTGTCCCCAGCAAGGGGCAATCAGCCCCAGCATTTT.

CDR3 residues: CASSKTFGEKLFF. The CDR3 bases are TGTGCCAGCAGTAAAACGTTCGGGGAAAAACTGTTTTTT. The chain couples TRBV11-2 to TRBJ1-4; no clear D gene. Germline values: CDR1 SGHAT, CDR2 FQNNGV. The V gene lost 6 bases and the J gene lost 8 bases, with 13 bases spanning the gap. The CDR3 consists of 13 residues.

The rearrangement uses TRBV19 and TRBJ2-7; D unclear. The CDR3 has 15 residues. V was trimmed by 1 base and J by 0 bases, leaving 10 bases between them. Germline lookup yields CDR1 LNHDA and CDR2 SQIVND (reference sequence). The CDR3 sequence: CASSIGEESSYEQYF. CDR3 sequence (DNA): TGTGCCAGTAGTATAGGTGAGGAGAGCTCCTACGAGCAGTACTTC.

The chain is built from TRBV27 and TRBJ2-7, with a tentative D call TRBD2 (5 bases). From germline, CDR1 is MNHEY and CDR2 SMNVEV (reference sequence). CDR3 size: 15 residues. The V end lost 4 bases, the J end lost 2 bases, and 15 bases lay between the germline ends. DNA for the CDR3: TGTGCCAGCAGTTCCGCGGGTTCCGCCCCCTACGAGCAGTACTTC. It translates to CASSSAGSAPYEQYF.

This clone appeared once. This rearrangement joins TRBV2 to TRBJ1-2; D gene uncertain. The CDR3 has 12 amino acids. From germline, CDR1 is SNHLY and CDR2 FYNNEI. Trimming pared 8 bases from V and 1 base from J, leaving 8 bases between. The CDR3 spells CASVDNNYGYTF. The CDR3 DNA is TGTGCCAGCGTAGATAATAACTATGGCTACACCTTC.

CDR3 nucleotides: TGTGCCAGCAGCCCGACCCGGCTGTCCCAAGAGACCCAGTACTTC. This sequence encodes CASSPTRLSQETQYF. This chain links TRBV7-8 with TRBJ2-5; D gene unclear. This CDR3 has 15 amino acids. Germline V lookup: CDR1 SGHVS, CDR2 FQNEAQ. V shed 5 bases and J shed 1 base, with 14 bases lying between them.

The chain combines TRBV11-3 with TRBJ1-2; possible D gene TRBD1, 6 bases. Germline V lookup: CDR1 SGHNT, CDR2 YENEEA. Trimming pared 5 bases from V and 7 bases from J, leaving 11 bases between. This CDR3 region has 12 residues. The CDR3 sequence is CASSAGAGGYTF. Here the CDR3 DNA reads TGTGCCAGCAGCGCAGGGGCGGGTGGCTACACCTTC. The whole variable domain, filled in from reference TRBV11-3 and TRBJ1-2, reads EAGVVQSPRYKIIEKKQPVAFWCNPISGHNTLYWYLQNLGQGPELLIRYENEEAVDDSQLPKDRFSAERLKGVDSTLKIQPAELGDSAVYLCASSAGAGGYTFGSGTRLTVV.

This chain links TRBV7-2 with TRBJ2-1; TRBD1 is a possible D gene (5 bases). Germline values: CDR1 SGHTA, CDR2 FQGNSA. The CDR3 is 12 amino acids. The V and J ends lost 5 bases and 10 bases respectively, with 12 bases between them. CDR3 loop: CASSPTAGEQFF. The CDR3 DNA reads as TGTGCCAGCAGCCCCACAGCAGGGGAGCAGTTCTTC.

J is TRBJ2-7 and V is TRBV20-1; maybe TRBD2 (7 bases). The V end was cut by 6 bases, the J end by 2 bases, with 14 bases between. Germline-derived CDR1 and CDR2 are DFQATT and SNEGSKA (reference sequence). The CDR3 is 13 residues long. CDR3 protein: CSASAGAAYEQYF. The CDR3 DNA is TGCAGTGCGAGTGCGGGGGCTGCCTACGAGCAGTACTTC.

This sequence joins TRBV3-1 (or the pseudogene TRBV3-2) and TRBJ2-4; 8 nucleotides match TRBD1. Germline V lookup: CDR1 LGHDT, CDR2 YNNKEL (reference sequence). The CDR3 extends over 16 amino acids. Losses at the gene ends were 4 bases for V and 0 bases for J; bases not matched to a gene: 5. This chain's CDR3 is CASSRGQGLAKNIQYF. As DNA, the CDR3 is TGTGCCAGCAGCCGAGGACAGGGACTAGCCAAAAACATTCAGTACTTC.

V is TRBV10-2 and J is TRBJ1-1; tentative D call: TRBD1 (5 bases). This CDR3 is built from 14 residues. V lost 8 bases to trimming and J lost 0 bases, with 13 bases between them. Germline V gene data show CDR1 as WSHSY and CDR2 as SAAADI. CDR3 in amino acids: CASLAGTVNTEAFF. The CDR3, as DNA: TGCGCCAGCCTTGCCGGGACGGTGAACACTGAAGCTTTCTTT.

The J gene is TRBJ1-6, the V gene TRBV28; D remains ambiguous. This CDR3 has 16 amino acids. Germline-derived CDR1 and CDR2 are MDHEN and SYDVKM. V lost 11 bases, J lost 3 bases, and 20 bases lay in between. The CDR3 spells CASSTQVFGYNSPLHF. The CDR3 DNA sequence: TGTGCCTCCTCGACCCAGGTTTTCGGCTATAATTCACCCCTCCACTTT.

V and J are TRBV28 and TRBJ1-5, with D uncertain. The CDR3 runs 16 residues. Trimming pared 3 bases from V and 2 bases from J, leaving 14 bases between. Germline assignment: CDR1 MDHEN and CDR2 SYDVKM. The CDR3 nucleotides are TGTGCCAGCAGTTTGTTAGGTCGGGAGGGCAATCAGCCCCAGCATTTT. Encoded protein: CASSLLGREGNQPQHF. Complete variable domain (other parts from reference TRBV28 and TRBJ1-5): DVKVTQSSRYLVKRTGEKVFLECVQDMDHENMFWYRQDPGLGLRLIYFSYDVKMKEKGDIPEGYSVSREKKERFSLILESASTNQTSMYLCASSLLGREGNQPQHFGDGTRLSIL.

The V and J genes are TRBV10-3 and TRBJ1-1; 11 bases are a match to TRBD1. Germline V lookup: CDR1 ENHRY, CDR2 SYGVKD. V was clipped by 6 bases and J by 5 bases; unmatched bases: 5. The CDR3 consists of 14 residues. In DNA form, the CDR3 reads TGTGCCATCAGCACCGGGACAGGGGGAACTGAAGCTTTCTTT. The encoded protein is CAISTGTGGTEAFF.

V and J are TRBV6-1 and TRBJ1-5; D remains ambiguous. V lost 2 bases and J 0 bases, leaving 11 bases between the germline ends. The CDR3 spans 16 residues. Germline V gene sequence: CDR1 MNHNS, CDR2 SASEGT. CDR3 coding DNA: TGTGCCAGCAGTGAATCCCAGAGTGTTAGCAATCAGCCCCAGCATTTT. Translating it yields CASSESQSVSNQPQHF.

The chain links TRBV4-3 to TRBJ2-7; tentative D call: TRBD2 (5 bases). The germline gives CDR1 LGHNA, CDR2 YSLEER. Trimming removed 2 bases from V and 6 bases from J, with 17 bases in between. The CDR3 loop spans 15 amino acids. CDR3 bases: TGCGCCAGCAGCCAATTTTCGAAGACGGGGTTCGAGCAGTACTTC. It is translated as CASSQFSKTGFEQYF.

V and J are TRBV5-4 and TRBJ2-5; D gene ambiguous. Per the germline V gene, CDR1 is SGHNT and CDR2 is YYREEE (reference sequence). Trimming stripped 1 base from V and 3 bases from J, with 13 bases between. This CDR3 contains 15 residues. The CDR3 sequence: CASSLNPGVEETQYF. CDR3 in DNA: TGTGCCAGCAGCTTGAATCCGGGCGTAGAAGAGACCCAGTACTTC.

The genes are TRBV5-8 and TRBJ2-5; 7 nucleotides line up with TRBD1. CDR1 SGHTS and CDR2 YDEGEE come from the germline V gene. This CDR3 region has 14 residues. V shed 3 bases and J 4 bases; nucleotides not matched to a gene: 6. The CDR3 protein is CASSWRQGPETQYF. CDR3 DNA sequence: TGTGCCAGCAGCTGGAGACAGGGCCCAGAGACCCAGTACTTC.

The rearrangement links TRBV5-8 to TRBJ1-5; D ambiguous. The germline V gene encodes CDR1 SGHTS and CDR2 YDEGEE. The V end lost 1 base, the J end lost 7 bases, and 9 bases lay between the germline ends. The CDR3 runs to 13 residues. The CDR3 DNA sequence: TGTGCCAGCAGCTTGTCCAGGTTCCAGCCCCAGCATTTT. It yields the protein CASSLSRFQPQHF.

The chain joins TRBV5-6 to TRBJ2-5, with 7 bases matching TRBD2. Germline trimming cut 4 bases from V and 3 bases from J; bases unmatched to any gene: 6. Germline values: CDR1 SGHDT, CDR2 YYEEEE. The CDR3 consists of 14 residues. Written as DNA, the CDR3 is TGTGCCAGCAGCGGCGGGACTATTGAAGAGACCCAGTACTTC. It codes for CASSGGTIEETQYF.